The rows below give T cell receptor beta chains drawn from one sample of a study of T cell responses to AZD1222 COVID-19 vaccine. Method: immunoSEQ multiplex PCR; TCRdb's copy keeps in-frame clones and lacks some. The table includes 130,000 or so clones, about nine tenths detected once. Source: peripheral blood, taken 28 days after the second AZD1222 dose. The receptors stem from an adult who received the AZD1222 COVID-19 vaccine. The CDR3 runs from the conserved cysteine through the conserved F or W. Fields, in order: clone size, J gene, D gene, V gene, CDR3 DNA, CDR3 protein. D genes are given only for firm matches. Size is stated for part of the rows, as once, few or many counts, or as a class when the clone is expanded.

abundance: -; j_gene: TRBJ1-5; d_gene: -; v_gene: TRBV3-1/TRBV3-2; CDR3nt: TGTGCCAGCAGCCTACGCGGACGGGAAAACAATCAGCCCCAGCATTTT; CDR3aa: CASSLRGRENNQPQHF
abundance: -; j_gene: TRBJ2-5; d_gene: -; v_gene: TRBV7-9; CDR3nt: TGTGCCAGCAGCGACCGGGCCCTCCAGGAGACCCAGTACTTC; CDR3aa: CASSDRALQETQYF
abundance: -; j_gene: TRBJ1-2; d_gene: -; v_gene: TRBV6-5; CDR3nt: TGTGCCAGCAGTCCCCTAACTGAGAACTATGGCTACACCTTC; CDR3aa: CASSPLTENYGYTF
abundance: -; j_gene: TRBJ2-1; d_gene: -; v_gene: TRBV7-8; CDR3nt: TGTGCCAGCAGCTTAGACGGACTATACAATGAGCAGTTCTTC; CDR3aa: CASSLDGLYNEQFF
abundance: -; j_gene: TRBJ1-1; d_gene: -; v_gene: TRBV5-1; CDR3nt: TGCGCCAGCAGCCCTTGGCGGTCTCAGGGGAGTGGGAACACTGAAGCTTTCTTT; CDR3aa: CASSPWRSQGSGNTEAFF
abundance: -; j_gene: TRBJ1-2; d_gene: -; v_gene: TRBV30; CDR3nt: TGTGCCTGGAGTGTAGGGGGGAATGGCTACACCTTC; CDR3aa: CAWSVGGNGYTF
abundance: few; j_gene: TRBJ2-1; d_gene: TRBD2; v_gene: TRBV7-3; CDR3nt: TGTGCCAGCAGCTCCGGGACTAGACTCGATGAGCAGTTCTTC; CDR3aa: CASSSGTRLDEQFF
abundance: once; j_gene: TRBJ2-1; d_gene: -; v_gene: TRBV14; CDR3nt: TGTGCCAGCAGCCAAGACACACCCTTCAGCTCCTACAATGAGCAGTTCTTC; CDR3aa: CASSQDTPFSSYNEQFF
abundance: -; j_gene: TRBJ2-5; d_gene: TRBD2; v_gene: TRBV3-1/TRBV3-2; CDR3nt: TGTGCCAGCAGCCAAGGGCTAGCGGGAGTTCAAGAGACCCAGTACTTC; CDR3aa: CASSQGLAGVQETQYF
abundance: few; j_gene: TRBJ1-5; d_gene: -; v_gene: TRBV18; CDR3nt: TGTGCCAGCTCTCCTACAAGGGAACAGCCCCAGCATTTT; CDR3aa: CASSPTREQPQHF
abundance: once; j_gene: TRBJ1-1; d_gene: -; v_gene: TRBV12-5; CDR3nt: TGTGCTAGTGGTCCGTCGTTAACTGAAGCTTTCTTT; CDR3aa: CASGPSLTEAFF
abundance: -; j_gene: TRBJ2-7; d_gene: TRBD1; v_gene: TRBV19; CDR3nt: TGTGCCAGTAGTAAGTGGGACAGGGGTTCCTACGAGCAGTACTTC; CDR3aa: CASSKWDRGSYEQYF
abundance: -; j_gene: TRBJ1-3; d_gene: TRBD1; v_gene: TRBV2; CDR3nt: TGTGCCAGCAGTTATGACAGGGGGAGTGGAAACACCATATATTTT; CDR3aa: CASSYDRGSGNTIYF
abundance: few; j_gene: TRBJ1-2; d_gene: -; v_gene: TRBV3-1/TRBV3-2; CDR3nt: TGTGCCAGCAGCCAAGAAAACAAACTCTATGGCTACACCTTC; CDR3aa: CASSQENKLYGYTF
abundance: -; j_gene: TRBJ2-1; d_gene: TRBD2; v_gene: TRBV5-1; CDR3nt: TGCGCCAGCAGCTTGGCTAGCCTAGCGGGACGGGATGAGCAGTTCTTC; CDR3aa: CASSLASLAGRDEQFF
abundance: -; j_gene: TRBJ1-2; d_gene: -; v_gene: TRBV5-6; CDR3nt: TGTGCCAGCAGCCCACGTCGAGCAGGCCACTATGGCTACACCTTC; CDR3aa: CASSPRRAGHYGYTF
abundance: -; j_gene: TRBJ1-2; d_gene: -; v_gene: TRBV2; CDR3nt: TGTGCCAGCAGTGCAACCCGCGACACCCCAAACTATGGCTACACCTTC; CDR3aa: CASSATRDTPNYGYTF
abundance: -; j_gene: TRBJ2-7; d_gene: -; v_gene: TRBV29-1; CDR3nt: TGCAGCGTTGAAGACAGGACCTACGAGCAGTACTTC; CDR3aa: CSVEDRTYEQYF
abundance: -; j_gene: TRBJ1-3; d_gene: TRBD1; v_gene: TRBV4-1; CDR3nt: TGCGCCAGCAGCCAAGCCCTTGGGGACAGTGGAAACACCATATATTTT; CDR3aa: CASSQALGDSGNTIYF
abundance: -; j_gene: TRBJ2-7; d_gene: TRBD2; v_gene: TRBV5-1; CDR3nt: TGCGCCAGCAGCCTTCACGCCCCTGGGGGGGAAACCTCCTGGGCCTACGAGCAGTACTTC; CDR3aa: CASSLHAPGGETSWAYEQYF
abundance: -; j_gene: TRBJ1-3; d_gene: TRBD1; v_gene: TRBV18; CDR3nt: TGTGCCAGCTCACCAAGGACAGGGGCTGGAAACACCATATATTTT; CDR3aa: CASSPRTGAGNTIYF
abundance: -; j_gene: TRBJ2-1; d_gene: TRBD1; v_gene: TRBV10-2; CDR3nt: TGCGCCAGCAGTGACACAGGGGGGAGCGCCGTCCCGTTCTTC; CDR3aa: CASSDTGGSAVPFF
abundance: -; j_gene: TRBJ1-1; d_gene: -; v_gene: TRBV3-1/TRBV3-2; CDR3nt: TGTGCCAGCAGTCAATCCCAAGGCGACACTGAAGCTTTCTTT; CDR3aa: CASSQSQGDTEAFF
abundance: once; j_gene: TRBJ2-7; d_gene: -; v_gene: TRBV3-1/TRBV3-2; CDR3nt: TGTGCCAGCAGCCCCCGCCCAGGGGGGAGGCACGAGCAGTACTTC; CDR3aa: CASSPRPGGRHEQYF
abundance: -; j_gene: TRBJ1-5; d_gene: -; v_gene: TRBV27; CDR3nt: TGTGCCAGCAGTCCACAAACGATACACCCTAGGAGCAATCAGCCCCAGCATTTT; CDR3aa: CASSPQTIHPRSNQPQHF
abundance: -; j_gene: TRBJ1-4; d_gene: TRBD1; v_gene: TRBV19; CDR3nt: TGTGCCAGTAGTATAGGGCAGGGGGTTGAAAAACTGTTTTTT; CDR3aa: CASSIGQGVEKLFF
abundance: -; j_gene: TRBJ1-6; d_gene: -; v_gene: TRBV12-3/TRBV12-4; CDR3nt: TGTGCCAGCAGTTTAAATGACGGTTCACCCCTCCACTTT; CDR3aa: CASSLNDGSPLHF
abundance: -; j_gene: TRBJ1-6; d_gene: -; v_gene: TRBV4-1; CDR3nt: TGCGCCAGCAGCCAAGTCGGGAGGGGCCAGAATTCACCCCTCCACTTT; CDR3aa: CASSQVGRGQNSPLHF
abundance: -; j_gene: TRBJ1-5; d_gene: -; v_gene: TRBV18; CDR3nt: TGTGCCAGCTCACCGTGGGGAGGGGCCCTTGAGGATCAGCCCCAGCATTTT; CDR3aa: CASSPWGGALEDQPQHF
abundance: -; j_gene: TRBJ1-5; d_gene: TRBD1; v_gene: TRBV6-5; CDR3nt: TGTGCCAGCAGCTTAGGACAGGGTTTAGGGCAGCCCCAGCATTTT; CDR3aa: CASSLGQGLGQPQHF
abundance: -; j_gene: TRBJ2-3; d_gene: -; v_gene: TRBV7-3; CDR3nt: TGTGCCAGCAGCCAAACGGCTAGCAGTTGGGCAGATACGCAGTATTTT; CDR3aa: CASSQTASSWADTQYF
abundance: -; j_gene: TRBJ1-4; d_gene: TRBD1; v_gene: TRBV5-8; CDR3nt: TGTGCCAGCAGCGGAGCGGGACAGGGGCATGAAAAACTGTTTTTT; CDR3aa: CASSGAGQGHEKLFF
abundance: -; j_gene: TRBJ1-5; d_gene: -; v_gene: TRBV2; CDR3nt: TGTGCCAGCAGGGAAGAGGCGGGCCCTCAGCCCCAGCATTTT; CDR3aa: CASREEAGPQPQHF
abundance: few; j_gene: TRBJ2-5; d_gene: -; v_gene: TRBV30; CDR3nt: TGTGCCTGGAAAAGGACCTTTCAGAAGGGCGAGACCCAGTACTTC; CDR3aa: CAWKRTFQKGETQYF
abundance: -; j_gene: TRBJ1-1; d_gene: -; v_gene: TRBV27; CDR3nt: TGTGCCAGCAGTTCACGAGGATGGAACACTGAAGCTTTCTTT; CDR3aa: CASSSRGWNTEAFF
abundance: -; j_gene: TRBJ1-2; d_gene: -; v_gene: TRBV6-2/TRBV6-3; CDR3nt: TGTGCCAGCAGTCCCGGGACCCCGAGGAACGGCTACACCTTC; CDR3aa: CASSPGTPRNGYTF
abundance: -; j_gene: TRBJ2-2; d_gene: TRBD2; v_gene: TRBV11-1; CDR3nt: TGTGCCAGCAGCCCCCTAGCGGAGAACACCGGGGAGCTGTTTTTT; CDR3aa: CASSPLAENTGELFF
abundance: -; j_gene: TRBJ1-6; d_gene: TRBD1; v_gene: TRBV7-8; CDR3nt: TGTGCCAGCAGCCCCCCCGCGACAGGGCGCGATTCACCCCTCCACTTT; CDR3aa: CASSPPATGRDSPLHF
abundance: -; j_gene: TRBJ2-1; d_gene: -; v_gene: TRBV5-4; CDR3nt: TGTGCCAGCAGCTTGGGGGGGGCGCGGTCTAGTGAGCAGTTCTTC; CDR3aa: CASSLGGARSSEQFF
abundance: -; j_gene: TRBJ2-5; d_gene: -; v_gene: TRBV9; CDR3nt: TGTGCCAGCAGCCCCAGTCATGGGAGAGAGACCCAGTACTTC; CDR3aa: CASSPSHGRETQYF
abundance: once; j_gene: TRBJ1-2; d_gene: -; v_gene: TRBV30; CDR3nt: TGTGCCTGGAGTGTAAGGGCCCTGCGGCAGGGCGGCGTCTATGGCTACACCTTC; CDR3aa: CAWSVRALRQGGVYGYTF
abundance: -; j_gene: TRBJ1-2; d_gene: TRBD1; v_gene: TRBV5-1; CDR3nt: TGCGCCAGCAGCTTGGCTATAGGACAGGGGGCAAGTGGCTACACCTTC; CDR3aa: CASSLAIGQGASGYTF
abundance: few; j_gene: TRBJ2-3; d_gene: TRBD2; v_gene: TRBV19; CDR3nt: TGTGCCAGTAGGCGACTAGCGGGAGTGGGCACAGATACGCAGTATTTT; CDR3aa: CASRRLAGVGTDTQYF
abundance: once; j_gene: TRBJ2-7; d_gene: TRBD2; v_gene: TRBV5-1; CDR3nt: TGCGCCAGCAGCTTGACCCGGACTAGGACCTACGAGCAGTACTTC; CDR3aa: CASSLTRTRTYEQYF
abundance: -; j_gene: TRBJ1-5; d_gene: -; v_gene: TRBV10-3; CDR3nt: TGTGCCATCAGTGAATCGGGGGCTGATCAGCCCCAGCATTTT; CDR3aa: CAISESGADQPQHF
abundance: -; j_gene: TRBJ2-2; d_gene: -; v_gene: TRBV2; CDR3nt: TGTGCCAGCTGGGGACAACGACAGGCACGGACCGGGGAGCTGTTTTTT; CDR3aa: CASWGQRQARTGELFF
abundance: -; j_gene: TRBJ2-3; d_gene: TRBD1; v_gene: TRBV5-1; CDR3nt: TGCGCCAGCAATAGGGGACAGAGCACAGATACGCAGTATTTT; CDR3aa: CASNRGQSTDTQYF
abundance: -; j_gene: TRBJ1-4; d_gene: -; v_gene: TRBV19; CDR3nt: TGTGCCAGTCTCAGATCCAAAGGGGATGAAAAACTGTTTTTT; CDR3aa: CASLRSKGDEKLFF
abundance: -; j_gene: TRBJ1-4; d_gene: -; v_gene: TRBV6-6; CDR3nt: TGTGCCAGCAGTTACTTCAGGGGTGCTAATGAAAAACTGTTTTTT; CDR3aa: CASSYFRGANEKLFF
abundance: -; j_gene: TRBJ2-1; d_gene: TRBD2; v_gene: TRBV9; CDR3nt: TGTGCCAGCAGAGGTAGCGGGGGGGCCCGCAATGAGCAGTTCTTC; CDR3aa: CASRGSGGARNEQFF
abundance: once; j_gene: TRBJ1-2; d_gene: -; v_gene: TRBV7-9; CDR3nt: TGTGCCAGCAGCCGGAGCGCGAACTATGGCTACACCTTC; CDR3aa: CASSRSANYGYTF
abundance: many; j_gene: TRBJ2-7; d_gene: TRBD1; v_gene: TRBV10-3; CDR3nt: TGTGCCATCAGTGACCGGACAGGGGGTAGCTCCTACGAGCAGTACTTC; CDR3aa: CAISDRTGGSSYEQYF
abundance: -; j_gene: TRBJ1-2; d_gene: TRBD1; v_gene: TRBV27; CDR3nt: TGTGCCAGCAGTTTAATTGACAGGGGGAACTATGGCTACACCTTC; CDR3aa: CASSLIDRGNYGYTF
abundance: -; j_gene: TRBJ1-1; d_gene: TRBD1; v_gene: TRBV11-1; CDR3nt: TGTGCCGAGGGGGCACATATGAACACTGAAGCTTTCTTT; CDR3aa: CAEGAHMNTEAFF
abundance: -; j_gene: TRBJ1-2; d_gene: -; v_gene: TRBV29-1; CDR3nt: TGCAGCGTTGGGGGCCTTGCATTCCGGGACGATGGCTACACCTTC; CDR3aa: CSVGGLAFRDDGYTF
abundance: -; j_gene: TRBJ1-5; d_gene: -; v_gene: TRBV5-1; CDR3nt: TGCGCCAGCAGCCCGACCCCCGGCCAAGAGCCCCAGCATTTT; CDR3aa: CASSPTPGQEPQHF
abundance: -; j_gene: TRBJ1-1; d_gene: -; v_gene: TRBV7-3; CDR3nt: TGTGCCAGCAGCTTACAGATGAACACTGAAGCTTTCTTT; CDR3aa: CASSLQMNTEAFF
abundance: -; j_gene: TRBJ2-2; d_gene: TRBD2; v_gene: TRBV3-1/TRBV3-2; CDR3nt: TGTGCTAGCAGCCCTAGCGGTACAAGGGGGGAGCTGTTTTTT; CDR3aa: CASSPSGTRGELFF
abundance: -; j_gene: TRBJ2-6; d_gene: TRBD1; v_gene: TRBV18; CDR3nt: TGTGCCAGCTCAGCGGACAGGGCAGCTGGGGCCAACGTCCTGACTTTC; CDR3aa: CASSADRAAGANVLTF
abundance: -; j_gene: TRBJ1-4; d_gene: -; v_gene: TRBV7-9; CDR3nt: TGTGCCAGCAGCTTACCTCCCTCGGAGGGGCTGTTTTTT; CDR3aa: CASSLPPSEGLFF